Below, 23 T cell receptor beta chains from the same sample are listed, as sequenced in a study of blood T cell repertoires in COVID-19. The method was immunoSEQ multiplex PCR; TCRdb's version includes in-frame clones alone and lacks a portion of them. The profile shows hundreds of thousands of clones, approximately 92% of them singletons. Sequences were obtained from PBMCs or T cells enriched from blood (not recorded which). The receptors here all came from a man under 40 who had recovered from COVID-19.

This rearrangement joins TRBV24-1 to TRBJ1-2; no clear D gene. The CDR3 is made up of 12 amino acids. Germline loops: CDR1 KGHDR, CDR2 SFDVKD. Trimming cost V 7 bases and J 5 bases, with 10 bases left between them. The CDR3 DNA reads as TGTGCCACCAGCCACCAGCGATATGGCTACACCTTC. This encodes CATSHQRYGYTF.

The chain joins TRBV2 to TRBJ1-5, with D hard to call. The CDR3 covers 14 residues. Trimming removed 3 bases at V and 4 bases at J, with 10 bases between. Germline V lookup: CDR1 SNHLY, CDR2 FYNNEI. This CDR3 reads CASSDRWANQPQHF. For the CDR3, the DNA is TGTGCCAGCAGTGATCGGTGGGCGAATCAGCCCCAGCATTTT.

The chain recombines TRBV28 with TRBJ2-1, with TRBD1 identical over 7 bases. Germline trimming cut 4 bases from V and 10 bases from J; bases unmatched to any gene: 4. Germline V lookup: CDR1 MDHEN, CDR2 SYDVKM. The CDR3 has 12 amino acids. CDR3 bases: TGTGCCAGCAGTTCCTCGGACAGGGAGCAGTTCTTC. The encoded protein is CASSSSDREQFF.

The rearrangement links TRBV5-1 to TRBJ1-6; D is ambiguous. V was trimmed by 3 bases and J by 7 bases, leaving 17 bases between them. The CDR3 has 16 residues. Germline V gene sequence: CDR1 SGHRS, CDR2 YFSETQ. For the CDR3, the DNA is TGCGCCAGCAGCTCATTCACGGACTGGCAAAATTCACCCCTCCACTTT. Encoded protein: CASSSFTDWQNSPLHF.

This rearrangement joins TRBV27 to TRBJ2-3; possibly TRBD1 for D (5 bases). Trimming left V 9 bases short and J 5 bases short, with 15 bases between. The germline CDR1 and CDR2 sequences are MNHEY and SMNVEV (reference sequence). This CDR3 has 13 amino acids. The CDR3 loop is CASKTWGGDTQYF. The CDR3 region has the DNA TGTGCCAGTAAGACCTGGGGCGGAGATACGCAGTATTTT.

The chain has TRBV29-1 and TRBJ2-7, with 12 bases identical to TRBD2. J lost 4 bases, V lost 7 bases, and 2 bases had no gene match. The CDR3 contains 12 residues. Germline CDR1 reads SQVTM; CDR2 reads ANQGSEA. The CDR3 nucleotides are TGCAGCGCGACTAGCGGGAGTTACGAGCAGTACTTC. It encodes CSATSGSYEQYF.

In this sample, this clone turned up once. This chain connects TRBV28 to TRBJ2-3, with 12 bases aligning to TRBD2. This CDR3 region has 17 residues. In germline, CDR1 is MDHEN, CDR2 SYDVKM. V was clipped by 5 bases and J by 4 bases; unmatched bases: 10. For the CDR3, the DNA is TGTGCCAGCAGTCCCTACAGACTAGCGGGAGAATCAGATACGCAGTATTTT. The encoded protein is CASSPYRLAGESDTQYF.

This chain uses TRBV19 with TRBJ1-1, with D possibly TRBD1 on 6 matching bases. Germline CDR1 reads LNHDA; CDR2 reads SQIVND (reference sequence). V lost 5 bases and J lost 1, with 11 bases in between. The CDR3 is 14 residues long. The CDR3 nucleotides read TGTGCCAGTAGTTTTGGACAGCCGAACACTGAAGCTTTCTTT. Encoded protein: CASSFGQPNTEAFF.

The V and J genes are TRBV19 and TRBJ2-2; 15 bases agree with TRBD2. Germline V CDR1 and CDR2: LNHDA, SQIVND (reference sequence). V trimming: 0 bases; J trimming: 5 bases; junction bases outside the gene matches: 4. This CDR3 is built from 18 residues. In DNA form, the CDR3 reads TGTGCCAGTAGTATAGATGGACTAGCGGGAGGGCAAACCGGGGAGCTGTTTTTT. As protein: CASSIDGLAGGQTGELFF.

This clone has only one observation. The V and J genes are TRBV3-1 (or the pseudogene TRBV3-2) and TRBJ2-7; 7 nucleotides agree with TRBD1. The CDR3 sequence is 17 residues long. CDR1 is LGHDT, CDR2 YNNKEL, per germline (reference sequence). The ends lost 0 bases at V and 0 bases at J; junction bases unmatched: 8. The CDR3 region has the DNA TGTGCCAGCAGCCAAGATAGTTCTGGGACAGCCTCCTACGAGCAGTACTTC. Translation: CASSQDSSGTASYEQYF.

CDR3 region: CASSFPRDRVDEQYF. The CDR3 nucleotides are TGTGCCAGCAGCTTCCCCCGGGACAGGGTGGACGAGCAGTACTTC. The chain links TRBV11-2 to TRBJ2-7; 9 positions match TRBD1. Germline CDR1 SGHAT, CDR2 FQNNGV. The CDR3 length is 15 residues. J gave up 5 bases and V 3 bases, and 8 bases lay outside the gene matches. Variable domain in full (rest from reference TRBV11-2 and TRBJ2-7): EAGVAQSPRYKIIEKRQSVAFWCNPISGHATLYWYQQILGQGPKLLIQFQNNGVVDDSQLPKDRFSAERLKGVDSTLKIQPAKLEDSAVYLCASSFPRDRVDEQYFGPGTRLTVT.

The V call is TRBV12-3 or TRBV12-4, the J call TRBJ2-2; a weak D match, TRBD2 (6 bases). The CDR3 has 13 amino acids. The V and J ends lost 8 bases and 7 bases respectively, with 14 bases between them. DNA of the CDR3: TGTGCCAGCCTCAACTCGGGGGACGGGGAGCTGTTTTTT. This encodes CASLNSGDGELFF.

Only one count was recorded for this clone. The chain recombines TRBV27 with TRBJ2-1; 8 bases are a match to TRBD1. V lost 8 bases to trimming and J lost 7 bases; unmatched junction nucleotides: 13. The CDR3 loop spans 15 amino acids. The germline CDR1 and CDR2 sequences are MNHEY and SMNVEV (reference sequence). The CDR3 region is CASAGSRGPENEQFF. The DNA for the CDR3 is TGTGCCAGCGCTGGCAGCAGGGGGCCAGAGAATGAGCAGTTCTTC.

This chain links TRBV13 with TRBJ2-7; 13 nucleotides agree with TRBD2. CDR1 is PRHDT and CDR2 is FYEKMQ in the germline V gene (reference sequence). The CDR3 has 18 residues. The J segment lost 7 bases and the V segment lost 0 bases, leaving 12 bases of the junction unmatched. CDR3: CASSLGQLGLAGALEQYF. In nucleotides, the CDR3 is TGTGCCAGCAGCTTAGGACAGCTTGGACTAGCGGGAGCCCTGGAGCAGTACTTC.

V and J are TRBV3-1 (or the pseudogene TRBV3-2) and TRBJ1-5; D call uncertain. Germline CDR1 and CDR2: LGHDT and YNNKEL (reference sequence). This CDR3 has 13 residues. The germline V and J ends were trimmed by 4 bases and 4 bases, with 8 bases remaining between them. CDR3 DNA sequence: TGTGCCAGCAGCCCGGGGAGTAATCAGCCCCAGCATTTT. Residues: CASSPGSNQPQHF.

As regards this clone: One end of the junction fails to match germline, which may point to a read error. The rearrangement uses TRBV20-1 and TRBJ2-1; D not certain. The CDR3 has 11 residues. Germline V CDR1 and CDR2: DFQATT, SNEGSKA (reference sequence). The CDR3: CSVDSSNEQFF. For the CDR3, the DNA is TGCAGTGTAGATTCCTCCAATGAGCAGTTCTTC.

In its sample, this clone was seen once. The chain recombines TRBV3-1 (or the pseudogene TRBV3-2) with TRBJ1-5; TRBD1 matches at 8 bases. V was pared by 0 bases and J by 7 bases, with 5 bases of the junction left unmatched. Per germline, CDR1 LGHDT and CDR2 YNNKEL (reference sequence). The CDR3 loop spans 15 amino acids. This chain's CDR3 is CASSQDLGQAQPQHF. The CDR3 DNA reads TGTGCCAGCAGCCAAGATCTGGGACAGGCCCAGCCCCAGCATTTT.

The rearrangement links TRBV6-5 to TRBJ1-6; TRBD1 aligns across 8 bases. From germline, CDR1 is MNHEY and CDR2 SVGAGI. The trim removed 5 bases at V and 10 bases at J, leaving 7 bases unmatched. The length of the CDR3 is 14 residues. The CDR3, as DNA: TGTGCCAGCAGTCTAGGACAGGGAGGGTCACCCCTCCACTTT. Translation: CASSLGQGGSPLHF.

V usage is TRBV5-1 and J usage is TRBJ2-3; TRBD2 is a possible D gene (5 bases). The CDR3 totals 14 residues. Germline CDR1 and CDR2: SGHRS and YFSETQ. V was trimmed by 4 bases and J by 8 bases, leaving 17 bases between them. The CDR3 DNA is TGCGCCAGCAGCCCTGCAGTGTCGGGGAGTACGCAGTATTTT. This encodes CASSPAVSGSTQYF.

The chain has TRBV24-1 and TRBJ1-3, with D possibly matching TRBD1 (6 bases). The CDR3 runs to 15 residues. Germline loops: CDR1 KGHDR, CDR2 SFDVKD. With 6 bases removed from V and 0 bases from J, the gap between germline ends came to 11 bases. The CDR3 spells CATSTQGYSGNTIYF. CDR3 in DNA: TGTGCCACCAGTACACAGGGATACTCTGGAAACACCATATATTTT.

The gene calls are TRBV29-1 and TRBJ1-3; D is perhaps TRBD1 (6 bases). With 7 bases removed from V and 0 bases from J, the gap between germline ends came to 10 bases. Germline values: CDR1 SQVTM, CDR2 ANQGSEA. The CDR3 totals 13 residues. The CDR3 sequence: CSAMTGSGNTIYF. The CDR3 DNA follows: TGCAGCGCTATGACAGGCTCTGGAAACACCATATATTTT.

In DNA, the CDR3 is TGTGCCACCAGTTGGGGCGGGAACACTGAAGCTTTCTTT. Amino acids: CATSWGGNTEAFF. The V and J genes are TRBV24-1 and TRBJ1-1, with a tentative D call TRBD1 (5 bases). CDR3 length: 13 amino acids. Between the trimmed V and J ends, which lost 6 bases and 1 base, there was a span of 8 bases. Germline V gives CDR1 KGHDR, CDR2 SFDVKD.

The chain has TRBV11-2 and TRBJ1-1; D remains unclear. The V gene lost 4 bases and the J gene lost 0 bases, with 9 bases spanning the gap. The CDR3 loop spans 14 amino acids. Germline assignment: CDR1 SGHAT and CDR2 FQNNGV. CDR3 residues: CASSSDGMNTEAFF. CDR3 nucleotides: TGTGCCAGCAGCTCTGACGGGATGAACACTGAAGCTTTCTTT.